The 15 T cell receptor beta chains below all came from one sample that was sequenced in a study of CD8 T cells in Susac syndrome. RNA was extracted with the RNeasy kit, and a quantity of about 0.45 to 1 ug was reverse transcribed using random hexamers. TCRdb re-derived calls from the immunoSEQ multiplex PCR reads in MiXCR, one entry per CDR3 protein. The sample lists approximately 100,000 distinct CDR3 sequences; roughly 95% were seen once. The sample consisted of CD8+ T cells from PBMCs. The receptor source for this set is a human donor with Susac syndrome.

This rearrangement joins TRBV14 to TRBJ2-1; TRBD1 is a possible D gene (5 bases). The CDR3 has 15 residues. Trimming shortened V by 3 bases and J by 2 bases, and 11 bases separated the two germline ends. From germline, CDR1 is SGHDN and CDR2 FVKESK. The CDR3 spells CASSHVRQPYNEQFF. CDR3 nucleotides: TGTGCCAGCAGCCATGTCCGACAGCCCTACAATGAGCAGTTCTTC.

The chain is built from TRBV25-1 and TRBJ2-7; D not resolved. The CDR3 has 11 amino acids. CDR1 MGHDK and CDR2 SYGVNS come from the germline V gene. Trimming removed 1 base from V and 6 bases from J, with 4 bases in between. Here the CDR3 DNA reads TGTGCCAGCAGTGAATCGGGCGAGCAGTACTTC. It translates to CASSESGEQYF.

This chain links TRBV6-2 or TRBV6-3 with TRBJ2-5; D is uncertain. The CDR3 sequence is 11 residues long. The V end was cut by 2 bases, the J end by 5 bases, with 3 bases between. Germline CDR1 MNHEY, CDR2 SVGEGT. CDR3 sequence (DNA): TGTGCCAGCAGTTACCCGGAGACCCAGTACTTC. Translated, it gives CASSYPETQYF.

The rearrangement links TRBV10-3 to TRBJ1-1, with a possible D match to TRBD1 (6 bases). The CDR3 length is 13 residues. V dropped 7 bases and J dropped 5 bases, with 14 bases sitting between them. The germline gives CDR1 ENHRY, CDR2 SYGVKD. CDR3 residues: CAIMGAGETEAFF. CDR3 DNA sequence: TGTGCCATCATGGGAGCAGGGGAGACTGAAGCTTTCTTT.

The CDR3 sequence is CASSPESSGSGELFF. CDR3 bases: TGTGCCAGCAGTCCGGAGAGTTCGGGGTCCGGGGAGCTGTTTTTT. V gene TRBV12-3 or TRBV12-4 combines with J gene TRBJ2-2, with D possibly matching TRBD2 (5 bases). Trimming shortened V by 5 bases and J by 6 bases, and 16 bases separated the two germline ends. The CDR3 is made up of 15 amino acids.

The chain's CDR3 is CSARDREETQYF. CDR3 sequence (DNA): TGCAGTGCTAGAGATAGGGAAGAGACCCAGTACTTC. The rearrangement links TRBV20-1 to TRBJ2-5; D unresolved. Germline V gives CDR1 DFQATT, CDR2 SNEGSKA (reference sequence). There are 12 residues in the CDR3. V lost 0 bases and J 3 bases, leaving 5 bases between the germline ends.

This chain connects TRBV13 to TRBJ2-3; the match to TRBD2 covers 11 bases. V trimming: 5 bases; J trimming: 6 bases; junction bases outside the gene matches: 4. The CDR3 has 14 amino acids. Germline-derived CDR1 and CDR2 are PRHDT and FYEKMQ (reference sequence). The CDR3 protein is CASSPGLAGDTQYF. CDR3 DNA sequence: TGTGCCAGCAGCCCTGGACTAGCGGGTGATACGCAGTATTTT. The variable domain in full, completed from reference TRBV13 and TRBJ2-3, reads AAGVIQSPRHLIKEKRETATLKCYPIPRHDTVYWYQQGPGQDPQFLISFYEKMQSDKGSIPDRFSAQQFSDYHSELNMSSLELGDSALYFCASSPGLAGDTQYFGPGTRLTVL.

The rearrangement links TRBV5-4 to TRBJ2-6; 7 bases are shared with TRBD1. V shed 3 bases, J shed 4 bases, and the junction held 4 bases outside the gene matches. This CDR3 has 15 amino acids. Germline V lookup: CDR1 SGHNT, CDR2 YYREEE (reference sequence). The CDR3 reads CASSSGTAGANVLTF. The CDR3 DNA reads as TGTGCCAGCAGCTCCGGGACAGCGGGGGCCAACGTCCTGACTTTC.

The V gene is TRBV7-2, the J gene TRBJ2-3; no clear D. Trimming took 4 bases from V and 0 from J, leaving 8 bases between them. Germline V gene sequence: CDR1 SGHTA, CDR2 FQGNSA. The CDR3 has 14 amino acids. The chain's CDR3 is CASSSGVSTDTQYF. CDR3 DNA: TGTGCCAGCAGCTCTGGAGTGAGCACAGATACGCAGTATTTT.

This clonotype was observed once. The chain uses TRBV15 and TRBJ2-2, with D uncertain. Germline CDR1 LNHNV, CDR2 YYDKDF (reference sequence). Trimming left V 0 bases short and J 1 base short, with 12 bases between. This CDR3 region has 17 residues. The CDR3 region has the DNA TGTGCCACCAGCAGAGATGTTTCATGGGAGAACACCGGGGAGCTGTTTTTT. Protein sequence: CATSRDVSWENTGELFF.

The V call is TRBV9, the J call TRBJ2-3; 8 nucleotides match TRBD1. The V segment lost 3 bases and the J segment 2 bases; nucleotides outside the gene matches: 5. CDR1 and CDR2 (germline): SGDLS, YYNGEE. The CDR3 loop spans 15 amino acids. CDR3 nucleotide sequence: TGTGCCAGCAGCGCCACAGGGGGGACCACAGATACGCAGTATTTT. The encoded protein is CASSATGGTTDTQYF.

The chain has TRBV4-3 and TRBJ1-1, with D maybe TRBD1 (6 bases). Germline V gene data show CDR1 as LGHNA and CDR2 as YSLEER. Trimming removed 0 bases from V and 8 bases from J, with 13 bases in between. The length of the CDR3 is 14 residues. This CDR3 is CASSQDITGPEAFF. CDR3 nucleotides: TGCGCCAGCAGCCAAGATATTACAGGGCCCGAAGCTTTCTTT.

This sequence joins TRBV6-5 and TRBJ1-5; D is perhaps TRBD1 (6 bases). Germline V lookup: CDR1 MNHEY, CDR2 SVGAGI. This CDR3 has 15 amino acids. Trimming removed 7 bases from V and 2 bases from J, with 15 bases in between. The chain's CDR3 is CASKTGLGGNQPQHF. CDR3 bases: TGTGCCAGCAAGACAGGTTTAGGAGGCAATCAGCCCCAGCATTTT.

This clonotype was counted a single time. The chain uses TRBV30 and TRBJ1-2; tentatively, D is TRBD1 (5 bases). The germline CDR1 and CDR2 sequences are GTSNPN and SVGIG (reference sequence). This CDR3 comprises 13 residues. Deletions cut 2 bases from V and 7 bases from J, with 14 bases between. The DNA of the CDR3 is TGTGCCTGGAGTCCACCCTCGCAGGGTGGCTACACCTTC. Its protein is CAWSPPSQGGYTF. The whole variable domain, filled in from reference TRBV30 and TRBJ1-2, reads SQTIHQWPATLVQPVGSPLSLECTVEGTSNPNLYWYRQAAGRGLQLLFYSVGIGQISSEVPQNLSASRPQDRQFILSSKKLLLSDSGFYLCAWSPPSQGGYTFGSGTRLTVV.

V usage is TRBV4-2 and J usage is TRBJ2-1; D is undetermined. CDR1 LGHNA and CDR2 YNFKEQ come from the germline V gene. Trimming pared 1 base from V and 6 bases from J, leaving 4 bases between. The CDR3 sequence is 12 residues long. CDR3 in amino acids: CASSQGANEQFF. DNA for the CDR3: TGTGCCAGCAGCCAAGGGGCCAATGAGCAGTTCTTC.